The source of this T cell receptor beta chain is a study of blood T cell repertoires in COVID-19 (dated by TCRdb to the early 2020s). Study-level background: The collaborator samples originated in the United States, Italy and Spain and spanned the acute and convalescent phases of COVID-19. The dataset comprised deeply sampled blood TCRbeta repertoires from subjects exposed to, actively infected with, or recovered from COVID-19. The repertoires were made available in a free public database intended to serve as a resource for research on the immune response to SARS-CoV-2. Samples came from the ongoing ImmuneRACE study (first 160 participants) plus 1,254 subjects from 6 global collaborators. A de-identified subject ID, COVID-19 status, age in years and sex were almost always included in the sample metadata. Where available, HLA class I and class II types were taken from metadata supplied by the sample provider and were not determined by assay-based typing. The material from the prospective study consisted of cDNA or gDNA derived from T cells, B-cell-depleted T cells, or PBMCs.

V is clipped by 5 bases and J by 5 bases, and the sequence between their germline boundaries is 12 bases long. The germline V gene provides CDR1 MRHNA and CDR2 SNTAGT. From cysteine to phenylalanine, the CDR3 is 14 amino acids long. Of all the DNA, just the CDR3 is kept, 42 bases in frame from base 1. The table lists this clone with a few counts. There is no known antigen for this receptor. No clone much larger than this one lies a single base away; base qualities are absent. The immunoSEQ Assay, a bias-controlled multiplex PCR, was used to amplify TCRbeta CDR3 regions from genomic DNA. Under the source paper's analysis protocol: Within the assay, amplification of reference gene primers was used to estimate how many nucleated cells each sample contained. To quantify the absolute abundance of each unique TCRbeta CDR3 rearrangement, sequence reads were collapsed and filtered. For each sample, productive Simpson clonality was calculated by taking the square root of Simpson's diversity index across productive rearrangements. Entries here come from immuneACCESS through TCRdb and include only in-frame sequences with V and J called. Some clones fail to appear in such tables; in the studies checked, an unresolved V gene covers under half of the shortfall, and the cause of the remainder is unknown. The V and J calls and the clone size are those of that table, but D and trimming were determined from the DNA. The sample table holds 250,000 or so clones, of which roughly 90% were seen once. The ten largest make up just over 2.5% of the sample.

In the prospective study, participants were roughly 18 to 95 years old, resided in fewer than 25 geographic areas of the United States, and were enrolled through a virtual design. Cohort assignment in the prospective study relied on participant-reported clinical history from a screening survey and a study questionnaire. In the prospective study, mobile phlebotomists collected whole blood, serum and a nasopharyngeal or oropharyngeal swab from each participant. Over a roughly 2-month period, participants in the prospective study had the option of providing additional blood draws and questionnaires. Before DNA extraction, prospective study blood samples were shipped either frozen or at room temperature. On the study overall, not on this receptor specifically: The quantity of clinical and demographic metadata differed by source and by participant and was supplied without curation.

The chain is assembled from TRBV6-4 and TRBJ2-2; a tentative D match to TRBD2 spans 5 bases. This TCR came from a woman aged 25 to 39 with acute COVID-19. Sequenced material: PBMCs or T cells enriched from blood (not recorded which). The CDR3 here reads CASSRTAETGELFF. DNA sequence: TGTGCCAGCAGTCGGACTGCCGAGACCGGGGAGCTGTTTTTT.